The next 14 T cell receptor beta chains were all read from a single sample in a study of PD-L1 blockade in urothelial cancer. Profiling relied on immunoSEQ multiplex PCR, and the TCRdb table lists in-frame clones only, not all of them. The table includes 70,000 to 90,000 clones, around 85% detected once. Time point noted: pretreatment peripheral blood. This specimen was PBMCs, taken around atezolizumab (anti-PD-L1) treatment. These receptors were taken from a man between 60 and 70 years old with urothelial cancer.

A remark on this clone: A much larger clone lies one base from this, so it may be a read error. This chain joins TRBV4-1 and TRBJ2-3; maybe TRBD2 (6 bases). This CDR3 spans 15 amino acids. The germline CDR1 and CDR2 sequences are MGHRA and YSYEKL. Trimming shortened V by 4 bases and J by 10 bases, and 21 bases separated the two germline ends. CDR3 DNA: TGCGCCAGCAGCCCCCCCTCTAACGGGACTGGCGCGCAGTATTTT. Translating gives CASSPPSNGTGAQYF.

There are a few counts of this clone. This sequence joins TRBV5-1 and TRBJ1-3, with D hard to call. The V gene's germline CDR1 is SGHRS and CDR2 YFSETQ. CDR3 length: 13 amino acids. Trimming cost V 4 bases and J 4 bases, with 9 bases left between them. CDR3 region: CASSPDLGNTIYF. The CDR3 bases are TGCGCCAGCAGCCCCGACTTGGGAAACACCATATATTTT.

The V call is TRBV12-5, the J call TRBJ2-1; 10 bases agree with TRBD1. V lost 1 base to trimming and J lost 8 bases; unmatched junction nucleotides: 2. The length of the CDR3 is 14 residues. Per germline, CDR1 LGHNT and CDR2 FRNRAP. DNA of the CDR3: TGTGCTAGTGGTTTGGGACAGGGGGCGTATGAGCAGTTCTTC. Encoded protein: CASGLGQGAYEQFF.

This chain uses TRBV5-5 with TRBJ2-7; TRBD1 aligns across 8 bases. CDR1 SGHKS and CDR2 YYEKEE come from the germline V gene (reference sequence). Trimming at V came to 4 bases and at J to 7 bases, leaving 7 bases not matched to a gene. This CDR3 spans 13 amino acids. CDR3 DNA sequence: TGTGCCAGCAGCGGACAGGGTCTTGAGGAGCAGTACTTC. This gives the protein CASSGQGLEEQYF.

The chain carries TRBV2 and TRBJ1-6, with D uncertain. Germline CDR1 and CDR2: SNHLY and FYNNEI. V was trimmed by 5 bases and J by 9 bases, leaving 8 bases between them. The length of the CDR3 is 12 residues. Here the CDR3 reads CASSRIGSPLHF. For the CDR3, the DNA is TGTGCCAGCAGTCGAATCGGTTCACCCCTCCACTTT.

The rearrangement joins TRBV7-9 to TRBJ2-7, with TRBD1 matching over 9 bases. Germline trimming cut 3 bases from V and 0 bases from J; bases unmatched to any gene: 6. CDR1 and CDR2 from the germline V gene are SEHNR and FQNEAQ (reference sequence). The CDR3 loop spans 16 amino acids. In nucleotides, the CDR3 is TGTGCCAGCAGCTTTAGGAGGGACAGGGTCTCCTACGAGCAGTACTTC. Residues: CASSFRRDRVSYEQYF. The full variable domain, with the rest looked up from reference TRBV7-9 and TRBJ2-7, is DTGVSQNPRHKITKRGQNVTFRCDPISEHNRLYWYRQTLGQGPEFLTYFQNEAQLEKSRLLSDRFSAERPKGSFSTLEIQRTEQGDSAMYLCASSFRRDRVSYEQYFGPGTRLTVT.

This clone appeared a single time. CDR3 coding DNA: TGTGCCAGCAGCTTGGACGGTGGAGGTGGCTACACCTTC. It codes for CASSLDGGGGYTF. V gene TRBV7-2 combines with J gene TRBJ1-2; no reliable D call. This CDR3 is built from 13 residues. The ends were cut back, 3 bases at V and 7 bases at J, with 12 bases in the middle. CDR1 and CDR2 (germline): SGHTA, FQGNSA.

The chain recombines TRBV4-1 with TRBJ2-7; 12 bases are a match to TRBD2. With 3 bases clipped from V and 1 base from J, the junction kept 4 bases outside the gene matches. The CDR3 sequence is 16 residues long. CDR1 is MGHRA and CDR2 is YSYEKL in the germline V gene. The CDR3 DNA is TGCGCCAGCAGCCAGGCTACTAGCGGGGGGTCCTACGAGCAGTACTTC. It is translated as CASSQATSGGSYEQYF.

The chain recombines TRBV5-1 with TRBJ2-4; TRBD1 aligns across 7 bases. The germline V gene has CDR1 SGHRS and CDR2 YFSETQ. This CDR3 spans 14 amino acids. V shed 0 bases, J shed 9 bases, and the junction held 6 bases outside the gene matches. CDR3 bases: TGCGCCAGCAGCTTGGGGGGACAGAGTCGCATTCAGTACTTC. Encoded protein: CASSLGGQSRIQYF.

J is TRBJ1-5 and V is TRBV30; 10 positions match TRBD1. CDR3 length: 15 amino acids. Looked up from germline, CDR1 is GTSNPN and CDR2 is SVGIG (reference sequence). Trimming at V came to 3 bases and at J to 6 bases, leaving 8 bases not matched to a gene. The CDR3 DNA sequence: TGTGCCTGGAGCGAAGGGGACAGGGGATCTCAGCCCCAGCATTTT. Protein product: CAWSEGDRGSQPQHF.

The chain joins TRBV4-1 to TRBJ1-1; D remains unclear. The CDR3 sequence is 15 residues long. Germline V gene sequence: CDR1 MGHRA, CDR2 YSYEKL. Trimming took 2 bases from V and 6 from J, leaving 16 bases between them. The CDR3 region is CASSQRFPLRAEAFF. The CDR3 DNA follows: TGCGCCAGCAGCCAAAGATTCCCCCTACGCGCTGAAGCTTTCTTT.

This rearrangement joins TRBV28 to TRBJ2-5, with a tentative D call TRBD1 (6 bases). CDR3 length: 15 amino acids. Trimming took off 7 bases at V and 4 bases at J, with 19 bases between the two ends. Germline lookup yields CDR1 MDHEN and CDR2 SYDVKM. CDR3: CASTKNQGIGETQYF. CDR3 nucleotides: TGTGCCAGCACCAAGAACCAGGGGATCGGAGAGACCCAGTACTTC.

This chain connects TRBV7-2 to TRBJ2-7, with TRBD2 matching over 8 bases. V gave up 1 base and J gave up 2 bases; unmatched junction bases: 4. The CDR3 runs 15 residues. Germline-derived CDR1 and CDR2 are SGHTA and FQGNSA. CDR3 in DNA: TGTGCCAGCAGCTTAGATGTGGGACTAGCCTACGAGCAGTACTTC. As protein: CASSLDVGLAYEQYF.

This chain links TRBV13 with TRBJ2-7, with D tentatively TRBD1 (6 bases). This CDR3 is 15 amino acids long. Trimming pared 1 base from V and 2 bases from J, leaving 12 bases between. Germline V gene data show CDR1 as PRHDT and CDR2 as FYEKMQ (reference sequence). In DNA form, the CDR3 reads TGTGCCAGCAGCTTAGAAAGGGGGAATCCCTACGAGCAGTACTTC. Its translation: CASSLERGNPYEQYF.